This T cell receptor (beta chain) derives from a study of blood T cell repertoires in COVID-19 (dated by TCRdb to between 2020 and 2021). Regarding the research as a whole: Samples from collaborators originated in the United States, Italy and Spain and spanned both the acute and convalescent phases of COVID-19. Deeply sampled blood TCRbeta repertoires from subjects exposed to, actively infected with, or recovered from COVID-19 were included in the dataset. The repertoires were made available in a free public database intended to serve as a resource for research on the immune response to SARS-CoV-2. Samples were obtained from the ongoing ImmuneRACE study (first 160 participants) and from approximately 1,200 subjects provided by 6 global collaborators. The prospective study material was composed of cDNA or gDNA derived from T cells, B-cell-depleted T cells, or PBMCs. The sample metadata nearly always contained a de-identified subject ID, COVID-19 status, age in years and sex. Where available, HLA class I and class II types were obtained from metadata supplied by the sample provider rather than from assay-based typing. The study at large found these results: The amount of clinical and demographic metadata varied by source and participant and was provided uncurated.

The collaborating institutions used their own protocols to collect whole blood in K2EDTA tubes. Collaborator samples were shipped for TCRbeta analysis as frozen whole blood, isolated PBMCs, or DNA extracted from either sample type. TCRbeta CDR3 regions were amplified from genomic DNA by means of the immunoSEQ Assay, a bias-controlled multiplex PCR. In the paper's pipeline: The number of nucleated cells in each sample was estimated from the amplification of reference gene primers within the assay. Sequence reads were collapsed and filtered to measure the absolute abundance of every unique TCRbeta CDR3 rearrangement. For each sample, productive Simpson clonality was calculated by taking the square root of Simpson's diversity index across productive rearrangements. In TCRdb, the immuneACCESS table is reduced to in-frame sequences with V and J assigned. These tables do not hold every clone; where another copy was compared, an unresolved V gene accounts for under half, and the others remain unexplained. The D gene and trimming were derived from the DNA, and the V and J assignments and clone size from that table. The sample data list tens of thousands of clones, and roughly 88% of these were observed just once. The ten largest clones capture roughly 45% of the sample.

V sheds 4 bases and J sheds 4 bases, leaving 13 bases between their ends. The CDR3 goes from the cysteine to the phenylalanine over 14 residues. The DNA shown is the 42-base CDR3, in frame from base 1. From a lookup of the germline V gene (reference sequence), CDR1 and CDR2 are LNHDA and SQIVND. This clone was seen just once. Its antigen remains unidentified. Base qualities are not at hand, and no much larger clone is one base apart. The sequence is built from TRBV19 and TRBJ1-2, with the D gene not confidently named. The receptor's source is a human donor in a cohort sampled during active COVID-19. The sample consisted of peripheral blood. In nucleotide form, the sequence is TGTGCCAGTAGTACCCACGAGGGTTCCTATGGCTACACCTTC. Its coded protein is CASSTHEGSYGYTF.